Listed below are T cell receptor beta chains from one sample, sequenced in a study of shared clonotypes between healthy human individuals. Measured with immunoSEQ multiplex PCR; TCRdb has only the in-frame clones, and not every one. The sample includes hundreds of thousands of clones, about 96% seen only once; the top ten take 0.05% to 0.07%. The material sequenced was naive CD4+ T cells sorted from blood. These receptors were collected from a woman in her twenties or thirties in good health. Both conserved end residues are part of each CDR3. D genes are given only for firm matches. Where a row states a size, it is once, few, many or the class of an expanded clone; other rows omit it.

NA,TRBJ2-7,TRBV15,NA,TGTGCCACCAGCAGAGATTTACTAGCTAACTACGAGCAGTACTTC,CATSRDLLANYEQYF
NA,TRBJ1-1,TRBV28,NA,TGTGCCAGCAGTTTTGTCTGGCGACCCACTGAAGCTTTCTTT,CASSFVWRPTEAFF
NA,TRBJ1-4,TRBV11-2,NA,TGTGCCAGCAGCCCAGGGACAACTAATGAAAAACTGTTTTTT,CASSPGTTNEKLFF
NA,TRBJ2-3,TRBV7-9,NA,TGTGCCAGCAGCTTTGGACTGAGCACAGATACGCAGTATTTT,CASSFGLSTDTQYF
NA,TRBJ1-5,TRBV9,NA,TGTGCCAGCAGCGTAGGAGCAAATAGCAATCAGCCCCAGCATTTT,CASSVGANSNQPQHF
NA,TRBJ2-3,TRBV28,NA,TGTGCCAGCACCGGCGGATTTAGCACAGATACGCAGTATTTT,CASTGGFSTDTQYF
once,TRBJ1-2,TRBV5-4,TRBD1,TGTGCCAGCAGTCTCCTGACAGGGGCAAGCGGCTACACCTTC,CASSLLTGASGYTF
NA,TRBJ2-1,TRBV4-2,NA,TGTGCCAGCAGCCACTCTAGAGAGCGTGAGCAGTTCTTC,CASSHSREREQFF
few,TRBJ1-5,TRBV29-1,TRBD1,TGCAGCGTTGACGGGACAGGGGATCAGCCCCAGCATTTT,CSVDGTGDQPQHF
NA,TRBJ2-1,TRBV7-3,TRBD2,TGTGCCAGCAGCCCCCAAGGACTAGCGGGATATGATGAGCAGTTCTTC,CASSPQGLAGYDEQFF
NA,TRBJ1-5,TRBV6-6,NA,TGTGCCAGCAGTTACCCCGGCCGGTTACAGCCCCAGCATTTT,CASSYPGRLQPQHF
NA,TRBJ2-1,TRBV7-9,NA,TGTGCCAGCAGCCCTAAGGGACTTGCGCAAGGCAATGAGCAGTTCTTC,CASSPKGLAQGNEQFF
NA,TRBJ2-1,TRBV2,NA,TGTGCCAGCAGCTTGACTAGCTTGAGGGGGAATGAGCAGTTCTTC,CASSLTSLRGNEQFF
NA,TRBJ2-5,TRBV5-1,NA,TGCGCCAGCAGCTTTAGCGGAGTCGGTGGGGAGACCCAGTACTTC,CASSFSGVGGETQYF
NA,TRBJ2-3,TRBV29-1,TRBD2,TGCAGCGTTGGAGGTCTAGCGGGTTTCACAGATACGCAGTATTTT,CSVGGLAGFTDTQYF
NA,TRBJ1-1,TRBV6-6,NA,TGTGCCAGCAGCCAAACACTAAACACTGAAGCTTTCTTT,CASSQTLNTEAFF
NA,TRBJ1-4,TRBV6-6,NA,TGTGCCAGCAGTTCGCACAGTGCAACTAATGAAAAACTGTTTTTT,CASSSHSATNEKLFF
NA,TRBJ2-7,TRBV6-1,TRBD2,TGTGCCAGCCGCACCTATGGCGGGAGGGCGCGAGAGCAGTACTTC,CASRTYGGRAREQYF
NA,TRBJ2-2,TRBV2,NA,TGTGCCAGCAGTGAAGTTGGAGCTAACACCGGGGAGCTGTTTTTT,CASSEVGANTGELFF
NA,TRBJ2-7,TRBV18,TRBD1,TGTGCCAGCTCACCGTACCGGGACAGGGTTGACTACGAGCAGTACTTC,CASSPYRDRVDYEQYF
NA,TRBJ2-7,TRBV4-1,TRBD2,TGCGCCAGCAGCCAAAGAGAGGTAGCGGGAGGGCCTTCCTACGAGCAGTACTTC,CASSQREVAGGPSYEQYF
NA,TRBJ1-3,TRBV11-2,NA,TGTGCCAGCAGCTTTAAGTGGGGGGAGAACACCATATATTTT,CASSFKWGENTIYF
few,TRBJ1-5,TRBV28,NA,TGTGCCAGCAGTAATAACGCTCGGCAGCCCCAGCATTTT,CASSNNARQPQHF
NA,TRBJ1-6,TRBV5-1,TRBD1,TGCGCCAGCAGCCGGGACAGGGCGAATTCACCCCTCCACTTT,CASSRDRANSPLHF
NA,TRBJ1-5,TRBV19,NA,TGTGCCAGTATTCGGCAGACAGGTTCGGATCAGCCCCAGCATTTT,CASIRQTGSDQPQHF
NA,TRBJ2-7,TRBV9,TRBD1,TGTGCCAGCAGCGAAACAGGGGGCTTAAACGAGCAGTACTTC,CASSETGGLNEQYF
NA,TRBJ2-1,TRBV6-6,TRBD1,TGTGCCAGCAGTCAGACAGGGACCTACAATGAGCAGTTCTTC,CASSQTGTYNEQFF
NA,TRBJ2-4,TRBV19,NA,TGTGCCAGTAGTATAGAGCGCGGAGGTCTTGCCAAAAACATTCAGTACTTC,CASSIERGGLAKNIQYF
NA,TRBJ2-1,TRBV7-9,TRBD2,TGTGCCAGCAGCTTGGGGAGGGCCCATGAGCAGTTCTTC,CASSLGRAHEQFF